One and the same sample provided the 14 T cell receptor beta chains below, sequenced in a study of CD8 T cells in ankylosing spondylitis. Study conclusions and caveats: Blood from ankylosing spondylitis patients appeared to carry a characteristic roughly 8-variant TCR beta motif.

What these receptors recognize is not known. Using its own MiXCR run on the 5' RACE reads, TCRdb lists one record per CDR3 protein. Of about 450,000 distinct CDR3 sequences in the sample, roughly 26% were seen once. Sequenced input: blood, either unsorted or a sorted T cell fraction (not recorded which). Source of these receptors: a male donor with ankylosing spondylitis.

In this sample, this clonotype turned up a few times. The gene calls are TRBV10-1 and TRBJ2-2, with D perhaps TRBD1 (5 bases). The length of the CDR3 is 14 residues. From germline, CDR1 is WNHNN and CDR2 SYGVQD (reference sequence). V lost 2 bases and J 8 bases, leaving 12 bases between the germline ends. Here the CDR3 reads CASSEGQEEGELFF. In DNA, the CDR3 is TGCGCCAGCAGTGAGGGACAAGAGGAGGGGGAGCTGTTTTTT.

This clonotype came up many times. The junction differs from germline at one of its ends, possibly a read error. The rearrangement links TRBV6-1 to TRBJ1-2; D is ambiguous. Germline CDR1 is MNHNS and CDR2 is SASEGT. The CDR3 contains 15 residues. CDR3 in amino acids: CASSEGMWADYGYTF. CDR3 in DNA: TGTGCCAGCAGCGAAGGGATGTGGGCCGACTATGGCTACACCTTC.

In DNA form, the CDR3 reads TGCAGTGCTAGAGCGGGAGCCCGCGAGCAGTACTTC. This encodes CSARAGAREQYF. V and J are TRBV20-1 and TRBJ2-7, with D possibly TRBD2 on 6 matching bases. Germline assignment: CDR1 DFQATT and CDR2 SNEGSKA (reference sequence). Trimming removed 1 base at V and 6 bases at J, with 10 bases between. The CDR3 is 12 residues long.

The V gene is TRBV5-1, the J gene TRBJ2-1; D not certain. The length of the CDR3 is 13 residues. V lost 4 bases, J lost 5 bases, and 10 bases lay in between. Germline-derived CDR1 and CDR2 are SGHRS and YFSETQ. This CDR3 is CASSPPAHNEQFF. CDR3 coding DNA: TGCGCCAGCAGCCCTCCGGCACACAATGAGCAGTTCTTC.

This clonotype has a handful of counts. V usage is TRBV4-1 and J usage is TRBJ1-5; D is perhaps TRBD1 (5 bases). V shed 0 bases and J shed 6 bases, with 9 bases lying between them. The V gene's germline CDR1 is MGHRA and CDR2 YSYEKL. This CDR3 is built from 14 residues. The CDR3 DNA reads as TGCGCCAGCAGCCAAGACCTACAGGCTCAGCCCCAGCATTTT. Protein product: CASSQDLQAQPQHF.

The V and J genes are TRBV12-3 or TRBV12-4 and TRBJ1-5, with D possibly matching TRBD1 (5 bases). CDR3 length: 14 residues. With 6 bases removed from V and 5 bases from J, the gap between germline ends came to 14 bases. The CDR3 loop is CASSGTWGDQPQHF. The CDR3 DNA sequence: TGTGCCAGCAGCGGTACGTGGGGCGATCAGCCCCAGCATTTT.

This clonotype has just a few counts. This chain uses TRBV12-3 or TRBV12-4 with TRBJ1-5; tentative D call: TRBD1 (5 bases). The germline V and J ends were trimmed by 6 bases and 9 bases, with 12 bases remaining between them. This CDR3 is 12 amino acids long. The DNA for the CDR3 is TGTGCCAGCAGCGAGCAGAGGGGGCCCCAGCATTTT. Its translation: CASSEQRGPQHF.

The chain joins TRBV11-2 to TRBJ2-5; D not certain. In germline, CDR1 is SGHAT, CDR2 FQNNGV. The CDR3 covers 13 residues. V lost 2 bases, J lost 0 bases, and 4 bases lay in between. Here the CDR3 reads CASSLQYQETQYF. The CDR3 nucleotides read TGTGCCAGCAGCTTACAGTACCAAGAGACCCAGTACTTC.

This clonotype appeared a few times. This chain connects TRBV12-3 or TRBV12-4 to TRBJ2-3; a weak D match, TRBD2 (5 bases). There are 16 residues in the CDR3. Deletions cut 0 bases from V and 1 base from J, with 11 bases between. The CDR3 sequence is CASSLAPGTGTDTQYF. CDR3 bases: TGTGCCAGCAGTTTAGCCCCGGGAACTGGCACAGATACGCAGTATTTT.

This chain's CDR3 is CASSLQWEPQHF. The CDR3 nucleotides are TGTGCCAGCAGTCTACAGTGGGAGCCCCAGCATTTT. The chain is built from TRBV28 and TRBJ1-5; D ambiguous. The germline CDR1 and CDR2 sequences are MDHEN and SYDVKM. The CDR3 has 12 residues. Trimming shortened V by 5 bases and J by 8 bases, and 10 bases separated the two germline ends.

This sequence joins TRBV12-3 or TRBV12-4 and TRBJ2-6; D not resolved. Trimming took 8 bases from V and 4 from J, leaving 9 bases between them. The CDR3 has 13 residues. This chain's CDR3 is CASGPTGANVLTF. The CDR3 nucleotides read TGTGCCAGCGGCCCCACGGGGGCCAACGTCCTGACTTTC.

This chain links TRBV18 with TRBJ1-2; D is ambiguous. V gave up 0 bases and J gave up 4 bases, with 9 bases separating them. CDR1 and CDR2 (germline): KGHSH, LQKENI. The CDR3 totals 14 residues. The CDR3 coding sequence is TGTGCCAGCTCACCACCCTCGCTCTTCTATGGCTACACCTTC. This gives the protein CASSPPSLFYGYTF.

The chain joins TRBV19 to TRBJ2-7; TRBD2 matches 9 bases. This CDR3 is 16 amino acids long. J was trimmed by 2 bases and V by 5 bases; bases with no gene match: 10. Per germline, CDR1 LNHDA and CDR2 SQIVND (reference sequence). The CDR3 sequence: CASSPGGLAGPYEQYF. Here the CDR3 DNA reads TGTGCCAGTAGTCCCGGGGGGCTAGCGGGGCCCTACGAGCAGTACTTC.

This clonotype appeared once. The chain carries TRBV24-1 and TRBJ1-5; D may be TRBD1 (6 bases). The CDR3 is 14 amino acids. The germline V gene encodes CDR1 KGHDR and CDR2 SFDVKD. V lost 9 bases and J 6 bases, leaving 17 bases between the germline ends. The chain's CDR3 is CATQSRGFGQPQHF. The CDR3 nucleotides are TGTGCCACCCAAAGCAGGGGATTCGGTCAGCCCCAGCATTTT.